This T cell receptor beta chain was identified during a study of blood T cell repertoires in COVID-19. V lost 3 bases and J 2 bases, leaving 9 bases between the germline ends. The CDR3 loop spans 14 amino acids. Looked up from germline, CDR1 is ENHRY and CDR2 is SYGVKD. Original methodology: By means of reference gene primer amplification, nucleated cell counts were estimated. Clones were sequenced by immunoSEQ multiplex PCR, and TCRdb holds only the in-frame ones, with some missing. That table is the source of V, J and clone size, and D and trimming were worked out from the DNA. The sample consists of 180,000 or so clones, around 80% of them appearing once.

This chain links TRBV10-3 with TRBJ2-3; the D gene is possibly TRBD1 (5 bases). The receptor's source is a woman in her seventies with COVID-19, enrolled during active disease. The sample taken for sequencing was peripheral blood. The CDR3 loop is CAISESRDTDTQYF. CDR3 DNA: TGTGCCATCAGTGAATCCAGGGACACAGATACGCAGTATTTT.